These 21 T cell receptor beta chains came from one sample sequenced in a study of T cells in Graves' hyperthyroidism and ophthalmopathy. Regions amplified from RNA transcripts were the TCR beta CDR3 regions. A set of HTBI primers served as the primers for a first-round RT-PCR of the TCR CDR3. TCRdb redid the calling of the multiplex PCR reads with MiXCR, one entry per CDR3 protein. The sample yields hundreds of thousands of distinct CDR3 sequences, around 39% seen once. The sequenced sample consisted of blood. The source is a young man with Graves' hyperthyroidism.

This clonotype was counted at least ten times. V is TRBV2 and J is TRBJ1-1; D call uncertain. Germline CDR1 and CDR2: SNHLY and FYNNEI. V was pared by 2 bases and J by 5 bases, with 12 bases between. CDR3 size: 14 residues. The CDR3 DNA is TGTGCCAGCAGTGAACTTGCGGGAGGAACTGAAGCTTTCTTT. Translating gives CASSELAGGTEAFF. Full variable domain (missing parts from reference TRBV2 and TRBJ1-1): EPEVTQTPSHQVTQMGQEVILRCVPISNHLYFYWYRQILGQKVEFLVSFYNNEISEKSEIFDDQFSVERPDGSNFTLKIRSTKLEDSAMYFCASSELAGGTEAFFGQGTRLTVV.

The CDR3 sequence is CASSWTGRTYEQYF. The CDR3 DNA follows: TGTGCCAGCAGCTGGACGGGCAGGACCTACGAGCAGTACTTC. This chain connects TRBV7-2 to TRBJ2-7; D remains unclear. Trimming pared 4 bases from V and 2 bases from J, leaving 12 bases between. The germline V gene has CDR1 SGHTA and CDR2 FQGNSA. The CDR3 is made up of 14 amino acids.

This clonotype has ten or more counts. V gene TRBV9 combines with J gene TRBJ1-3; TRBD1 is a possible D gene (6 bases). This CDR3 region has 14 residues. Germline V gives CDR1 SGDLS, CDR2 YYNGEE. V gave up 1 base and J gave up 4 bases, with 9 bases separating them. Here the CDR3 reads CASSVQGQGNTIYF. CDR3 in DNA: TGTGCCAGCAGCGTACAGGGGCAGGGAAACACCATATATTTT.

This clonotype was counted many times. DNA of the CDR3: TGTGCCAGCAGCTTGGGACAGCGATCCTACGAGCAGTACTTC. It encodes CASSLGQRSYEQYF. The chain combines TRBV5-6 with TRBJ2-7; D may be TRBD1 (5 bases). The CDR3 has 14 residues. In germline, CDR1 is SGHDT, CDR2 YYEEEE. V lost 0 bases, J lost 1 base, and 8 bases lay in between.

This clonotype showed up just a few times. The chain is built from TRBV5-1 and TRBJ2-5; D gene unclear. The ends were cut back, 4 bases at V and 5 bases at J, with 15 bases in the middle. The CDR3 covers 14 residues. CDR1 is SGHRS and CDR2 is YFSETQ in the germline V gene. CDR3 in DNA: TGCGCCAGCAGCCAGGACGCTGTTGAGGAGACCCAGTACTTC. It encodes CASSQDAVEETQYF.

This clonotype was detected many times. V and J are TRBV29-1 and TRBJ1-5, with D perhaps matching TRBD1 (5 bases). This CDR3 comprises 13 residues. From germline, CDR1 is SQVTM and CDR2 ANQGSEA. Trimming shortened V by 4 bases and J by 4 bases, and 11 bases separated the two germline ends. This CDR3 is CSVALNRNQPQHF. The CDR3 DNA sequence: TGCAGCGTTGCTTTGAACAGGAATCAGCCCCAGCATTTT.

The table lists this clonotype with a few counts. V is TRBV2 and J is TRBJ2-7; TRBD1 matches 10 bases. Near its end, the DNA agrees better with TRBJ2-1, so the J call may be wrong. The CDR3 totals 15 residues. Per the germline V gene, CDR1 is SNHLY and CDR2 is FYNNEI. CDR3: CASSDDRGREGEQFF. In nucleotides, the CDR3 is TGTGCCAGCAGTGATGACAGGGGGCGCGAAGGTGAGCAGTTCTTC.

This clonotype appeared a few times. The genes are TRBV2 and TRBJ1-3; D perhaps matches TRBD1 (5 bases). From germline, CDR1 is SNHLY and CDR2 FYNNEI. There are 15 residues in the CDR3. V was pared by 6 bases and J by 4 bases, with 16 bases between. CDR3 in DNA: TGTGCCAGCAGAGGACCCAGGGCCGCCGGAAACACCATATATTTT. Translation gives CASRGPRAAGNTIYF.

This clonotype occurred a few times. The V and J genes are TRBV5-5 and TRBJ1-5; D is perhaps TRBD1 (5 bases). V was trimmed by 0 bases and J by 8 bases, leaving 12 bases between them. The CDR3 sequence is 14 residues long. From germline, CDR1 is SGHKS and CDR2 YYEKEE (reference sequence). CDR3 coding DNA: TGTGCCAGCAGCTTGGGGGGGGGTATGGAGCCCCAGCATTTT. Translation: CASSLGGGMEPQHF.

At least ten counts were recorded for this clonotype. V gene TRBV5-1 combines with J gene TRBJ1-6; 8 bases agree with TRBD1. The junction had 9 bases not matched to a gene; V was cut back by 4 bases and J by 9 bases. In germline, CDR1 is SGHRS, CDR2 YFSETQ. The CDR3 loop spans 15 amino acids. CDR3 bases: TGCGCCAGCAGCCCAGGGGACAGGTCATCTTCACCCCTCCACTTT. Translated, it gives CASSPGDRSSSPLHF. The full variable domain, completed using reference TRBV5-1 and TRBJ1-6, is KAGVTQTPRYLIKTRGQQVTLSCSPISGHRSVSWYQQTPGQGLQFLFEYFSETQRNKGNFPGRFSGRQFSNSRSEMNVSTLELGDSALYLCASSPGDRSSSPLHFGNGTRLTVT.

J is TRBJ1-1 and V is TRBV6-1; D perhaps matches TRBD1 (5 bases). The CDR3 runs to 12 residues. V was shortened by 3 bases and J by 10 bases, with 12 bases between the two germline ends. Per germline, CDR1 MNHNS and CDR2 SASEGT. Here the CDR3 reads CASSDRVVVAFF. CDR3 DNA: TGTGCCAGCAGTGACAGGGTCGTGGTAGCTTTCTTT.

This clonotype showed up just a few times. CDR3 residues: CSARERQVNYGYTF. The CDR3 region has the DNA TGCAGTGCTAGAGAGCGACAGGTGAACTATGGCTACACCTTC. This chain links TRBV20-1 with TRBJ1-2; maybe TRBD1 (6 bases). Germline CDR1 and CDR2: DFQATT and SNEGSKA (reference sequence). The CDR3 spans 14 residues. The V end was cut by 0 bases, the J end by 2 bases, with 10 bases between.

This clonotype was detected ten times or more. This chain joins TRBV19 and TRBJ1-2; possible D gene TRBD1, 5 bases. The V and J ends lost 6 bases and 3 bases respectively, with 23 bases between them. The germline V gene encodes CDR1 LNHDA and CDR2 SQIVND (reference sequence). The CDR3 contains 17 residues. In DNA form, the CDR3 reads TGTGCCAGTAGCACCATTGGGACGGCCGAAACAGACTATGGCTACACCTTC. It codes for CASSTIGTAETDYGYTF.

The V gene is TRBV7-6, the J gene TRBJ2-7, with TRBD2 matching 8 bases. Germline values: CDR1 SGHVS, CDR2 FNYEAQ. The CDR3 loop spans 15 amino acids. The ends lost 2 bases at V and 2 bases at J; junction bases unmatched: 5. CDR3 residues: CASSLQSGGTYEQYF. CDR3 bases: TGTGCCAGCAGCTTACAAAGCGGGGGTACCTACGAGCAGTACTTC.

This clonotype has at least ten counts. The rearrangement uses TRBV6-6 and TRBJ1-2; D might be TRBD1 (5 bases). The CDR3 has 10 residues. CDR1 and CDR2 from the germline V gene are MNHNY and SVGAGI (reference sequence). Between the trimmed V and J ends, which lost 6 bases and 8 bases, there was a span of 7 bases. The CDR3 is CASRGEGYTF. CDR3 DNA: TGTGCCAGCAGAGGGGAGGGCTACACCTTC.

The chain carries TRBV20-1 and TRBJ2-7; TRBD1 aligns across 8 bases. The trim removed 0 bases at V and 0 bases at J, leaving 4 bases unmatched. There are 15 residues in the CDR3. Germline V gene sequence: CDR1 DFQATT, CDR2 SNEGSKA (reference sequence). Here the CDR3 DNA reads TGCAGTGCTAGAGACAGGGGGCTTATCTCCTACGAGCAGTACTTC. This translates into CSARDRGLISYEQYF.

This clonotype was counted ten times or more. The chain is built from TRBV20-1 and TRBJ2-7, with D possibly matching TRBD1 (5 bases). V gave up 7 bases and J gave up 4 bases, with 20 bases separating them. The CDR3 length is 14 residues. Germline V gives CDR1 DFQATT, CDR2 SNEGSKA (reference sequence). CDR3 nucleotides: TGCAGTGGTAAGGGCAGGGTAGACCGGTACGAGCAGTACTTC. Translating gives CSGKGRVDRYEQYF.

This clonotype was detected only a few times. The V gene is TRBV12-3 or TRBV12-4, the J gene TRBJ2-7; the D gene could be TRBD1 or TRBD2 (6 bases each). The V gene lost 7 bases and the J gene lost 0 bases, with 13 bases spanning the gap. The CDR3 length is 14 residues. The CDR3 sequence is CASNQGGLSYEQYF. CDR3 bases: TGTGCCAGCAACCAAGGGGGACTCTCCTACGAGCAGTACTTC.

This clonotype has more than one count but fewer than ten. This may be a read error, as it is one base from a much larger clone. The chain employs TRBV2 and TRBJ1-2; D not certain. The CDR3 extends over 12 amino acids. The germline V gene encodes CDR1 SNHLY and CDR2 FYNNEI. The V gene lost 8 bases and the J gene lost 1 base, with 8 bases spanning the gap. CDR3 loop: CASESGNYGYTF. The CDR3 bases are TGTGCCAGCGAGAGCGGTAACTATGGCTACACCTTC. The variable domain in full, completed from reference TRBV2 and TRBJ1-2, reads EPEVTQTPSHQVTQMGQEVILRCVPISNHLYFYWYRQILGQKVEFLVSFYNNEISEKSEIFDDQFSVERPDGSNFTLKIRSTKLEDSAMYFCASESGNYGYTFGSGTRLTVV.

This clonotype showed up many times. The V call is TRBV7-9, the J call TRBJ1-1, with no clear D. The V and J ends lost 5 bases and 0 bases respectively, with 10 bases between them. CDR1 SEHNR and CDR2 FQNEAQ come from the germline V gene (reference sequence). This CDR3 comprises 14 residues. The CDR3 DNA reads as TGTGCCAGCAGCCCCCGAGCGTTGAACACTGAAGCTTTCTTT. This codes for CASSPRALNTEAFF. The whole variable domain, filled in from reference TRBV7-9 and TRBJ1-1, reads DTGVSQNPRHKITKRGQNVTFRCDPISEHNRLYWYRQTLGQGPEFLTYFQNEAQLEKSRLLSDRFSAERPKGSFSTLEIQRTEQGDSAMYLCASSPRALNTEAFFGQGTRLTVV.

As concerns this clonotype: Just one base apart from a much larger clone, this may be a read error. In this CDR3 the conserved last residue, phenylalanine or tryptophan, is missing, so a read error is likely. V gene TRBV20-1 combines with J gene TRBJ2-7; 7 nucleotides line up with TRBD1. The J segment lost 3 bases and the V segment lost 4 bases, leaving 6 bases of the junction unmatched. CDR3 length: 13 residues. Looked up from germline, CDR1 is DFQATT and CDR2 is SNEGSKA (reference sequence). CDR3 sequence: CSAIGQENYEQYL. The CDR3 coding sequence is TGCAGTGCTATCGGACAGGAGAACTACGAGCAGTACCTC.